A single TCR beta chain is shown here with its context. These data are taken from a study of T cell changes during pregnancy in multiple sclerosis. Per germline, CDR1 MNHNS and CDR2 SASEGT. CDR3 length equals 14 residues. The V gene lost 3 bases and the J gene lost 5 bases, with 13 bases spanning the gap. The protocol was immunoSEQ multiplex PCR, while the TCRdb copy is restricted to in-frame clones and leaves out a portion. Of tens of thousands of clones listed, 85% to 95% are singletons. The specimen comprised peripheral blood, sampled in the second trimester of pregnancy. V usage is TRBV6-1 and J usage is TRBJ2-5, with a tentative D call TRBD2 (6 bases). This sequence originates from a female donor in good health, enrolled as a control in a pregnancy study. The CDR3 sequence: CASSEPGGVETQYF. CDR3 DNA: TGTGCCAGCAGTGAGCCAGGAGGGGTGGAGACCCAGTACTTC.